The clone carrying this TCR beta chain appeared many times. CDR3 length: 16 amino acids. The ends lost 5 bases at V and 1 base at J; junction bases unmatched: 8. This sample was taken from a study of T cells in Graves' hyperthyroidism and ophthalmopathy. The TCR beta CDR3 regions underwent amplification using RNA transcripts as the source. A first-round RT-PCR of the TCR CDR3 used the HTBI primer set. TCRdb called the multiplex PCR reads again in MiXCR, with one record for every CDR3 protein. The sample yields approximately 400,000 distinct CDR3 sequences, 15% to 19% seen once. The sample was blood. The rearrangement joins TRBV12-3 or TRBV12-4 to TRBJ2-5, with TRBD2 matching 9 bases. This TCR was recovered from a young woman with Graves' hyperthyroidism that later progressed to Graves' ophthalmopathy. CDR3 coding DNA: TGTGCCAGCAGTCCCGGGATAGCGGGGGTCCAAGAGACCCAGTACTTC. Translating it yields CASSPGIAGVQETQYF.